This T cell receptor (beta chain) was recovered during a study of blood T cell repertoires in COVID-19. For the study at large: Acute-phase and convalescent COVID-19 samples originated in the United States, Italy and Spain.

Per the authors' pipeline: Nucleated cell number was recorded as an estimate derived from reference gene primer amplification. Clones were sequenced by immunoSEQ multiplex PCR, and TCRdb holds only the in-frame ones, with some missing. The DNA was the basis for D and trimming; V, J and clone size are from that table. Among roughly 90,000 clones listed, around four fifths were seen once. The V end lost 6 bases, the J end lost 8 bases, and 13 bases lay between the germline ends. The CDR3 spans 12 residues. Germline V lookup: CDR1 MDHEN, CDR2 SYDVKM. The chain recombines TRBV28 with TRBJ1-1; a possible D gene is TRBD1 (6 bases). The specimen was peripheral blood. The receptor was derived from a man aged 50 to 59 with acute or convalescent COVID-19. DNA for the CDR3: TGTGCCAGCAGCCAGGGGTGGTGGGAAGCTTTCTTT. This sequence encodes CASSQGWWEAFF. Full variable domain (missing parts from reference TRBV28 and TRBJ1-1): DVKVTQSSRYLVKRTGEKVFLECVQDMDHENMFWYRQDPGLGLRLIYFSYDVKMKEKGDIPEGYSVSREKKERFSLILESASTNQTSMYLCASSQGWWEAFFGQGTRLTVV.